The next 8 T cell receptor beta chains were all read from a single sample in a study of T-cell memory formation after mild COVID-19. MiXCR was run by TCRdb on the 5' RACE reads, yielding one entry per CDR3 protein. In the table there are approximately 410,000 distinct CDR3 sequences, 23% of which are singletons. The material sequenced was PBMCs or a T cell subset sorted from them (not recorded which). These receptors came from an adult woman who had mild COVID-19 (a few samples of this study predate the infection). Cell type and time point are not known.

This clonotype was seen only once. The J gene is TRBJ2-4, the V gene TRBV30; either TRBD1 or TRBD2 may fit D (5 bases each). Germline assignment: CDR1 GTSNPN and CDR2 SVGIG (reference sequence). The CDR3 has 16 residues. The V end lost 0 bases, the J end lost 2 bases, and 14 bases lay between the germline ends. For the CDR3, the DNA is TGTGCCTGGAGTGTCACCGGGACGGGGACCAAAAACATTCAGTACTTC. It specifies CAWSVTGTGTKNIQYF. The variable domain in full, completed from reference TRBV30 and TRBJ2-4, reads SQTIHQWPATLVQPVGSPLSLECTVEGTSNPNLYWYRQAAGRGLQLLFYSVGIGQISSEVPQNLSASRPQDRQFILSSKKLLLSDSGFYLCAWSVTGTGTKNIQYFGAGTRLSVL.

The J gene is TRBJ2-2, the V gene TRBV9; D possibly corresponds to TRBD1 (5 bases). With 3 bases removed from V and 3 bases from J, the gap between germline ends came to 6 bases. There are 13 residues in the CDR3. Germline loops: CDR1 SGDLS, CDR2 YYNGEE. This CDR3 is CASSATDTGELFF. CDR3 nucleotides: TGTGCCAGCAGCGCGACAGACACCGGGGAGCTGTTTTTT.

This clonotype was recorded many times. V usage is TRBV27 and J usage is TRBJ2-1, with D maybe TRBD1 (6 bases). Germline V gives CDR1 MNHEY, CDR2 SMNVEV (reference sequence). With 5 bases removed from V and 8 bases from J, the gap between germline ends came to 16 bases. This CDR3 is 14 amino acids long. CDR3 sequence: CASSPLLRGHEQFF. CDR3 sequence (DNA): TGTGCCAGCAGTCCACTGCTCAGGGGCCATGAGCAGTTCTTC.

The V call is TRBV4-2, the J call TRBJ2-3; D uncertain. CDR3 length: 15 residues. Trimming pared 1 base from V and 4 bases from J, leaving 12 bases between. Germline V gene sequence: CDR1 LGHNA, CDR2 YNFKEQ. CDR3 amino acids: CASSQVLARADTQYF. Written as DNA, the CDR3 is TGTGCCAGCAGCCAAGTATTGGCAAGGGCAGATACGCAGTATTTT.

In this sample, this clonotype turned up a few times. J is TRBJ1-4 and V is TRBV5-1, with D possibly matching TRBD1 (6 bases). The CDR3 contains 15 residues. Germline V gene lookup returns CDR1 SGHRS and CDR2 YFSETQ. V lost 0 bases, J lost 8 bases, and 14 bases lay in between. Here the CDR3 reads CASSLGGRGGEKLFF. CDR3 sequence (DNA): TGCGCCAGCAGCTTGGGAGGAAGGGGGGGAGAAAAACTGTTTTTT.

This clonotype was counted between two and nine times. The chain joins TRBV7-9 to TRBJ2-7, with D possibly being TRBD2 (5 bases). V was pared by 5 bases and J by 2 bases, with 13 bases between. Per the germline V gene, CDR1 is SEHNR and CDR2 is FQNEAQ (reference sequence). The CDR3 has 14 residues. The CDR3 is CASSPGGAAYEQYF. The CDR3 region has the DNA TGTGCCAGCAGCCCCGGCGGAGCGGCCTACGAGCAGTACTTC.

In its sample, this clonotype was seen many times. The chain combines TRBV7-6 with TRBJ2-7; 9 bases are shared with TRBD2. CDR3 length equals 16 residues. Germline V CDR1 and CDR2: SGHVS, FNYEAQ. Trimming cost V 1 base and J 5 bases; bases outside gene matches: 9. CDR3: CASSLGGGLAIHEQYF. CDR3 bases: TGTGCCAGCAGCTTAGGGGGTGGACTAGCGATCCACGAGCAGTACTTC. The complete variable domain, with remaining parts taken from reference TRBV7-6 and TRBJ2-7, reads GAGVSQSPRYKVTKRGQDVALRCDPISGHVSLYWYRQALGQGPEFLTYFNYEAQQDKSGLPNDRFSAERPEGSISTLTIQRTEQRDSAMYRCASSLGGGLAIHEQYFGPGTRLTVT.

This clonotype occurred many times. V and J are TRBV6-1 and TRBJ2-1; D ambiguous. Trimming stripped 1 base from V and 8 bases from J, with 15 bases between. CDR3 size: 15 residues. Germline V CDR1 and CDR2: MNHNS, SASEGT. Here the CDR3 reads CASSEVMTSVDEQFF. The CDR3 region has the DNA TGTGCCAGCAGTGAAGTGATGACATCGGTTGATGAGCAGTTCTTC.